This is a list of T cell receptor beta chains from one sample in a study of tumor-infiltrating lymphocytes in glioblastoma multiforme. TCRdb processed the multiplex PCR reads anew with MiXCR; each CDR3 protein has one entry. The table lists some 10,000 distinct CDR3 sequences, about 70% of them singletons. Sequencing was performed on brain tumor tissue. These receptors all stem from a male donor with glioblastoma. Each CDR3 is given with its conserved first and last residue. A D gene is named only where the DNA matches it firmly. Only some rows state a clone size, as once, few, many or a class for expanded clones.

d_call | clone_size | j_call | v_call | cdr3_aa | cdr3_nt
TRBD2 | once | TRBJ2-7 | TRBV11-2 | CARSLAFSGRSYEQYF | TGTGCCCGCAGCTTAGCTTTCAGCGGGAGGTCGTACGAGCAGTACTTC
. | . | TRBJ2-1 | TRBV6-1 | CAISEEVVAYNEQFF | TGTGCCATTAGTGAAGAAGTTGTAGCATACAATGAGCAGTTCTTC
. | . | TRBJ1-1 | TRBV6-5 | CASSYSNTGAFF | TGTGCCAGCAGTTACTCGAACACTGGAGCTTTCTTC
. | few | TRBJ2-7 | TRBV29-1 | CSVEGLPGKTYEQYF | TGCAGCGTTGAAGGTTTGCCAGGGAAGACCTACGAGCAGTACTTC
TRBD2 | . | TRBJ2-1 | TRBV6-1 | CASSEEPGLAVYNEQFF | TGTGCCAGCAGTGAGGAGCCGGGACTAGCGGTCTACAATGAGCAGTTCTTC
. | many | TRBJ2-3 | TRBV12-3/TRBV12-4 | CASLFEGRDTQYF | TGTGCCAGCTTATTCGAGGGCCGGGACACGCAGTATTTT
. | . | TRBJ2-1 | TRBV6-1 | CASSEEGVAYSEQSF | TGTGCCAGCAGTGAAGAAGGCGTAGCATACAGTGAGCAGTCCTTC
. | . | TRBJ2-5 | TRBV20-1 | CSARVRSSGKETQYF | TGCAGTGCTAGAGTTCGGAGTAGCGGAAAAGAGACCCAGTACTTC
. | . | TRBJ1-1 | TRBV29-1 | CSVVNPENTEAFF | TGCAGCGTTGTTAATCCAGAGAACACTGAGGCTTTCTTT
TRBD2 | . | TRBJ2-5 | TRBV20-1 | CSAISRGEQETQYF | TGCAGTGCTATATCACGGGGGGAACAAGAGACCCAGTACTTC
. | . | TRBJ1-1 | TRBV5-1 | CASSFLGTDALF | TGCGCCAGCAGCTTTTTGGGTACTGATGCTCTCTTT
TRBD1 | . | TRBJ1-2 | TRBV6-5 | CTSSCQGGNYVYTF | TGTACCAGCAGTTGTCAGGGGGGGAACTATGTCTACACCTTC
. | . | TRBJ2-1 | TRBV20-1 | CSVKGQRNNNGQFF | TGCAGTGTTAAAGGCCAGCGGAACAACAATGGGCAGTTCTTC
TRBD2 | . | TRBJ2-7 | TRBV7-9 | CASNLLAGVEYKQYF | TGTGCCAGCAACTTATTAGCGGGAGTTGAATACAAGCAGTACTTC
TRBD2 | . | TRBJ2-1 | TRBV11-2 | CVGSFVPASGTYNEQFF | TGTGTCGGCAGCTTCGTCCCCGCTAGCGGCACCTACAATGAGCAGTTCTTC
. | . | TRBJ2-7 | TRBV20-1 | CGAFPSGKPAYEQYF | TGCGGTGCTTTCCCTTCCGGAAAACCAGCGTACGAGCAGTACTTC
TRBD2 | . | TRBJ2-3 | TRBV10-3 | CAISGGLAGPTDTQYF | TGTGCCATCAGTGGTGGACTAGCGGGACCCACAGATACGCAGTATTTT
. | . | TRBJ1-1 | TRBV4-1 | CASNREISTEASF | TGCGCCAGCAACCGAGAGATTTCGACTGAAGCTTCCTTT
. | once | TRBJ2-7 | TRBV11-3 | CASRSLRTVHEQYF | TGTGCCAGCAGAAGCCTTAGAACCGTCCACGAGCAGTACTTC
. | . | TRBJ2-1 | TRBV29-1 | CSVGLAGCSYNVQFF | TGCAGCGTTGGGCTTGCTGGGTGCTCCTACAATGTGCAGTTCTTC
TRBD1 | few | TRBJ1-5 | TRBV19 | CASSETGVRNQPQHF | TGTGCCAGTAGTGAAACAGGGGTACGGAATCAGCCCCAGCATTTT
TRBD2 | . | TRBJ2-1 | TRBV12-3/TRBV12-4 | CARSSREGIWDKQFF | TGTGCCAGGAGCTCCAGGGAGGGAATTTGGGATAAGCAGTTCTTC
. | large | TRBJ1-2 | TRBV20-1 | CSAREEFDGYTF | TGCAGTGCTAGAGAAGAATTCGACGGCTACACCTTC
. | . | TRBJ1-1 | TRBV5-6 | CANTDYGRRGLPEAFF | TGTGCCAACACCGATTATGGGAGACGGGGGCTACCTGAAGCTTTCTTT
. | . | TRBJ2-5 | TRBV11-3 | CASSPPGEETQYF | TGTGCCAGCTCCCCCCCCGGGGAAGAGACCCAGTACTTC
TRBD2 | . | TRBJ2-1 | TRBV29-1 | CSVEGTREYNEQFF | TGCAGCGTTGAAGGGACTAGAGAATACAATGAGCAGTTCTTC
. | few | TRBJ2-3 | TRBV10-3 | CAISVDRLTDTQYF | TGTGCCATCAGTGTCGACAGGCTCACAGATACGCAGTATTTT
. | once | TRBJ1-5 | TRBV5-1 | CASSLEDSNQPQHF | TGCGCCAGCAGCTTGGAGGACAGTAATCAGCCCCAGCATTTT
TRBD2 | . | TRBJ2-7 | TRBV5-5 | CASSHRTSGAYEQYF | TGTGCCAGCAGTCATAGGACTAGCGGTGCCTACGAGCAGTACTTC
. | . | TRBJ1-5 | TRBV6-1 | CASWGGIGQPQHF | TGTGCCAGCTGGGGCGGGATTGGGCAGCCCCAGCATTTT
TRBD2 | . | TRBJ2-1 | TRBV11-1 | CASSLYYGLAGGSNEQFF | TGTGCCAGCAGCTTGTATTACGGACTAGCGGGAGGGAGCAATGAGCAGTTCTTC
. | . | TRBJ1-2 | TRBV11-1 | CASSMDKANYGYTF | TGTGCCAGTAGCATGGACAAGGCTAACTATGGCTACACCTTC
. | few | TRBJ2-1 | TRBV20-1 | CIARAEAGLYVQFF | TGCATTGCTAGAGCTGAGGCAGGGCTGTATGTGCAGTTCTTC
. | . | TRBJ1-3 | TRBV19 | CATIDTGNTIYF | TGTGCCACCATCGATACTGGAAACACCATATATTTT
TRBD2 | few | TRBJ2-1 | TRBV7-3 | CASSLGVGGRSDEQFF | TGTGCCAGCAGCTTAGGTGTTGGCGGGAGGAGCGATGAGCAGTTCTTC
. | once | TRBJ1-2 | TRBV20-1 | CSANRFGGYFF | TGCAGTGCTAACCGCTTTGGCGGCTACTTCTTC
. | medium-sized | TRBJ2-3 | TRBV6-5 | CASSQVTGDTQYF | TGTGCCAGCAGCCAAGTTACGGGAGATACGCAGTATTTT
. | . | TRBJ2-3 | TRBV6-1 | CASSYRADMQYF | TGTGCCAGCAGTTACCGGGCAGATATGCAGTATTTT
TRBD2 | . | TRBJ2-3 | TRBV11-1 | CAISLGLAGSTDTQYF | TGTGCCATCAGCTTAGGGCTAGCGGGAAGCACAGATACGCAGTATTTT
TRBD2 | . | TRBJ2-7 | TRBV11-2 | CASSFSGGLNEQYF | TGTGCCAGCAGCTTTAGCGGGGGCCTCAACGAGCAGTACTTC
TRBD1 | . | TRBJ2-7 | TRBV14 | CATRQGVVGYEQHF | TGTGCCACCAGACAGGGGGTTGTCGGCTACGAGCAGCACTTC
. | . | TRBJ2-7 | TRBV11-2 | CASSLEEGLEQYF | TGTGCCAGCAGCTTAGAGGAGGGCCTCGAGCAGTACTTC
. | many | TRBJ2-5 | TRBV30 | CAWSGLGETQYF | TGTGCCTGGAGTGGCCTGGGGGAGACCCAGTACTTC
TRBD2 | . | TRBJ2-7 | TRBV30 | CAWSLPGGSAYEQYF | TGTGCCTGGAGTTTACCTGGCGGGAGTGCCTACGAGCAGTACTTC
. | . | TRBJ2-7 | TRBV7-2 | CASSLGNRVEQYF | TGTGCCAGCAGCTTAGGGAACAGGGTCGAGCAGTACTTC
TRBD1 | . | TRBJ2-7 | TRBV30 | CAWSAGTGKNEQYF | TGTGCCTGGAGCGCCGGGACAGGGAAAAACGAGCAGTACTTC
. | . | TRBJ2-3 | TRBV12-3/TRBV12-4 | CASSLSNGRADTQYF | TGTGCCAGCAGTTTATCTAACGGGAGAGCAGATACGCAGTATTTT
. | . | TRBJ2-5 | TRBV11-1 | CASSRMETQYF | TGTGCCAGCTCGAGGATGGAGACCCAGTACTTC
TRBD2 | . | TRBJ2-7 | TRBV11-3 | CASSPSGTRNYGQYF | TGTGCCAGCAGCCCGTCCGGGACTAGGAACTACGGGCAGTACTTC
TRBD2 | . | TRBJ2-3 | TRBV20-1 | CSASRTGLVGGPSSTDTQYF | TGCAGTGCTAGTCGCACCGGACTAGTAGGAGGGCCGAGTAGCACAGATACGCAGTATTTT
. | . | TRBJ1-3 | TRBV4-1 | CASSQVLGDGNSIYF | TGCGCCAGCAGCCAAGTTCTGGGGGACGGAAACAGCATATATTTT
TRBD2 | once | TRBJ2-1 | TRBV12-3/TRBV12-4 | CASSHTSGRLYNEQFF | TGTGCCAGCAGTCACACTAGCGGGCGACTCTACAATGAGCAGTTCTTC
. | many | TRBJ2-6 | TRBV19 | CASSISESGANVLTF | TGTGCCAGTAGTATTTCTGAGTCTGGGGCCAACGTCCTGACTTTC
TRBD1 | once | TRBJ1-5 | TRBV11-2 | CASSQGGGAQPQHF | TGTGCCAGCAGTCAGGGGGGGGGGGCTCAGCCCCAGCATTTT
TRBD1 | many | TRBJ1-2 | TRBV11-1 | CASGLDRVNYGYTF | TGTGCCAGCGGCCTGGACAGGGTTAACTATGGCTACACCTTC
. | medium-sized | TRBJ2-1 | TRBV4-1 | CASSQGTGRSSYNEQFF | TGCGCCAGCAGCCAAGGGACTGGAAGGAGCTCCTACAATGAGCAGTTCTTC